The present TCR beta chain was sequenced within a study of T cell responses to AZD1222 COVID-19 vaccine. At the level of the study: The study pooled second doses at about 4 or about 12 weeks.

Assay used: immunoSEQ multiplex PCR; TCRdb lists only in-frame clones, some missing. The sample shows more than 95,000 clones, 90% of them seen only once. Findings and limits, study-wide: Donor demographics were predominantly white British with a female majority; clonal diversity may be underestimated. Spike as a whole was targeted by vaccine-associated CD4 TCRs, dominant at 160-218 and 743-854. Vaccination with two AZD1222 doses was followed by a rise in Spike-specific TCR breadth and depth.

Turning to this clone: Its antigen is as yet unknown.

CDR3 length: 13 residues. The V gene lost 5 bases and the J gene lost 5 bases, with 12 bases spanning the gap. Per germline, CDR1 SEHNR and CDR2 FQNEAQ (reference sequence). The J gene is TRBJ1-1, the V gene TRBV7-9; tentatively, D is TRBD1 (5 bases). Here the sequenced sample was peripheral blood, taken on day 0 of AZD1222 vaccination. The source is an adult in good health. The CDR3 bases are TGTGCCAGCAGCCCATACGAGGGGACTGAAGCTTTCTTT. Translating gives CASSPYEGTEAFF.